The text below deals with one T cell receptor (beta chain). This sample is part of a study of blood T cell repertoires in COVID-19. Across the whole study: Sites in the United States, Italy and Spain provided acute and convalescent COVID-19 samples. T cells, B-cell-depleted T cells, or PBMCs supplied cDNA or gDNA.

Trimming took 2 bases from V and 3 from J, leaving 20 bases between them. The germline V gene encodes CDR1 SGHTA and CDR2 FQGTGA. The CDR3 runs 18 residues. Methods used by the authors: Reference gene primer amplification gave nucleated cell count estimates. Here immunoSEQ multiplex PCR was the method, and the copy in TCRdb shows in-frame clones only, minus some. D and trimming were read from the DNA, whereas the V and J calls and clone size are those reported in that table. The sample contains over 200,000 clones, about 90% of which appear only once. The sequenced sample was peripheral blood. This TCR came from a woman between 50 and 59 years old with acute or convalescent COVID-19. V usage is TRBV7-3 and J usage is TRBJ2-1; a possible D gene is TRBD2 (5 bases). The CDR3: CASSLQRYQASSYNEQFF. CDR3 DNA: TGTGCCAGCAGCTTACAGCGATACCAGGCTAGCAGCTACAATGAGCAGTTCTTC. Variable domain in full (rest from reference TRBV7-3 and TRBJ2-1): GAGVSQTPSNKVTEKGKYVELRCDPISGHTALYWYRQSLGQGPEFLIYFQGTGAADDSGLPNDRFFAVRPEGSVSTLKIQRTERGDSAVYLCASSLQRYQASSYNEQFFGPGTRLTVL.